The sequence of this T cell receptor (beta chain) was determined in a study of blood T cell repertoires in COVID-19 (dated by TCRdb to about 2020). About the study as a whole: Samples from collaborators originated in the United States, Italy and Spain and spanned both the acute and convalescent phases of COVID-19. The material from the prospective study consisted of cDNA or gDNA derived from T cells, B-cell-depleted T cells, or PBMCs. Subjects who had been exposed to COVID-19, were actively infected with it, or had recovered from it provided the deeply sampled blood TCRbeta repertoires that made up the dataset. The repertoires were released in a freely available public database intended as a resource for research on the immune response to SARS-CoV-2. The samples were drawn from two sources: the first 160 participants of the ongoing ImmuneRACE study, and 1,200 or so subjects contributed by 6 global collaborators. A de-identified subject ID, COVID-19 status, age in years and sex were almost always included in the sample metadata. Where available, HLA class I and class II types were obtained from metadata supplied by the sample provider rather than from assay-based typing.

TCRbeta CDR3 regions were amplified from genomic DNA by means of the immunoSEQ Assay, a bias-controlled multiplex PCR. In the authors' own workflow: Within the assay, amplification of reference gene primers was used to estimate how many nucleated cells each sample contained. To quantify the absolute abundance of each unique TCRbeta CDR3 rearrangement, sequence reads were collapsed and filtered. For each sample, productive Simpson clonality was calculated as the square root of Simpson's diversity index across productive rearrangements. Entries here come from immuneACCESS through TCRdb and include only in-frame sequences with V and J called. Some clones fail to appear in such tables; in the studies checked, an unresolved V gene covers under half of the shortfall, and the cause of the remainder is unknown. V, J and clone size reflect that table, while D and trimming were determined from the DNA. This sample holds around 190,000 clones; about four fifths were observed only once. The top ten hold over 5% of the sample.

General study outcomes and caveats: The amount of clinical and demographic metadata varied by source and participant and was provided uncurated.

Of note for this clone: This receptor's antigen is unknown. Per-base qualities were not stored, and no clone one base away is much larger.

At one collaborating source in Seattle, patients were enrolled during active infection and were followed longitudinally through the course of disease. Collaborating institutions collected whole blood in K2EDTA tubes following their own protocols. Collaborator samples were shipped for TCRbeta analysis as frozen whole blood, isolated PBMCs, or DNA extracted from either sample type. The CDR3 covers 12 residues, taking in both the cysteine and the phenylalanine. The kept DNA is CDR3 alone, 36 bases in frame from the first base. The junction carries 6 bases between V and J, which are trimmed by 3 bases and 6 bases respectively. Based on the germline V gene (reference sequence), the CDR1 and CDR2 sequences are PRHDT and FYEKMQ.

The clonotype originates from a woman between 40 and 50 years old with COVID-19, enrolled during active disease. Source material: peripheral blood. The chain links TRBV13 with TRBJ2-1; TRBD2 is a possible D gene, resting on 6 matching bases. The nucleotides are TGTGCCAGCAGCTTCGGGGGCAATGAGCAGTTCTTC. It translates as CASSFGGNEQFF.